These T cell receptor beta chains were read from a single sample in a study of PD-1 blockade in mismatch repair-deficient tumors. The protocol was immunoSEQ multiplex PCR, while the TCRdb copy is restricted to in-frame clones and leaves out a portion. The data show roughly 80,000 clones, about 85% seen once. The specimen was peripheral blood, collected 12 weeks after starting pembrolizumab. The receptor set was obtained from an adult with mismatch repair-deficient cancer. Both conserved end residues are trimmed from each CDR3.

j_gene,v_gene,CDR3aa
TRBJ2-7,TRBV7-3,ASSPGRTSYEQY
TRBJ2-7,TRBV25-1,ATTYQYEQY
TRBJ2-2,TRBV7-8,ASSLAGGGANTGELF
TRBJ2-7,TRBV27,ASSVGTSGYEQY
TRBJ1-1,TRBV27,ASSTGQGKSNTEAF
TRBJ2-7,TRBV7-9,ASSPREGPSYEQY
TRBJ1-1,TRBV6-1,ASSHRGEGEAF
TRBJ2-7,TRBV12-5,ASGLVLSGGRAPAREQY
TRBJ1-2,TRBV28,ASSLRAPPGDYT
TRBJ1-1,TRBV13,ASSLVAGRTEAF
TRBJ2-3,TRBV5-1,ASSPVVADTQY
TRBJ2-1,TRBV7-9,ASIPDSNEQF
TRBJ1-1,TRBV18,ASSPPGPVTEAF
TRBJ2-1,TRBV5-1,ASSLGAGVYNEQF
TRBJ1-1,TRBV7-3,ASSPTDQNTEAF
TRBJ2-7,TRBV5-4,ASSGRRGNNEQY
TRBJ2-1,TRBV4-3,ASSHAGGEQF
TRBJ1-5,TRBV5-1,ASSWNREPVPYQPQH
TRBJ1-2,TRBV6-1,ASSLTGSHGYT
TRBJ1-2,TRBV19,ASSMGSLYGYT
TRBJ2-2,TRBV30,AWSVLPGDTGELF
TRBJ2-7,TRBV12-2,ASRVEEVSYEQY
TRBJ2-7,TRBV5-1,ASSQVQVPSSEQY
TRBJ1-2,TRBV29-1,SVLGPRYLDGYT
TRBJ1-1,TRBV10-1,ASSESLDAEAF
TRBJ1-2,TRBV6-5,ASSYSAAQSPYT
TRBJ2-5,TRBV19,ASSRNNYAQETQY
TRBJ2-1,TRBV6-5,ASSSRTGGEQF
TRBJ2-2,TRBV6-5,ASSYYASINTGELF
TRBJ2-2,TRBV11-2,ASSFGVNTGELF
TRBJ1-2,TRBV4-1,ASSRQPGNYGYT
TRBJ2-5,TRBV11-3,ASSLEDKGMETQY
TRBJ2-4,TRBV19,ASSIEGLKNIQY
TRBJ2-3,TRBV30,AWSVESTDTQY
TRBJ2-5,TRBV5-6,ASSLLAGGRSFETQY
TRBJ2-7,TRBV5-1,ASSLDASGRSYEQY
TRBJ2-7,TRBV5-1,ASSLGGEIPYEQY
TRBJ1-1,TRBV11-2,ASSLAWTGEPF
TRBJ2-5,TRBV27,ASSSLLGEAYQETQY
TRBJ2-7,TRBV7-9,ASSLQASEQY
TRBJ1-2,TRBV6-5,ASNPRPDLFGYT
TRBJ2-7,TRBV5-8,ASSRMRDPPEQY